Listed here are 31 T cell receptor beta chains from one sample, sequenced in a study of response to subunit inactivated influenza vaccine. Via MiXCR, TCRdb re-called the RT-PCR reads, giving one row per CDR3 protein. The data contain 600,000 to 850,000 distinct CDR3 sequences, 11% to 15% of them singletons. This sample comprised PBMCs from blood, obtained roughly 2 weeks before vaccination. The receptors derive from a man in his fifties or sixties who received an inactivated influenza vaccine.

The V call is TRBV12-3 or TRBV12-4, the J call TRBJ1-6, with D perhaps TRBD1 (5 bases). This CDR3 contains 13 residues. Trimming pared 7 bases from V and 9 bases from J, leaving 13 bases between. CDR3 amino acids: CASNTIGGSPLHF. CDR3 sequence (DNA): TGTGCCAGCAACACAATTGGGGGTTCACCCCTCCACTTT.

This clonotype was recorded at least ten times. J is TRBJ2-2 and V is TRBV5-5; D call uncertain. Germline V gene lookup returns CDR1 SGHKS and CDR2 YYEKEE (reference sequence). V was shortened by 0 bases and J by 4 bases, with 13 bases between the two germline ends. This CDR3 spans 16 amino acids. CDR3 amino acids: CASSLAVRLVTGELFF. DNA of the CDR3: TGTGCCAGCAGCTTGGCTGTCAGACTCGTCACCGGGGAGCTGTTTTTT.

This clonotype was recorded a few times. CDR3 sequence (DNA): TGTGCCAGCAGCCCCCGGGGCGGGAGTGTCGGCCCCTACAATGAGCAGTTCTTC. Translating it yields CASSPRGGSVGPYNEQFF. The chain has TRBV27 and TRBJ2-1, with TRBD2 matching 7 bases. The germline V gene encodes CDR1 MNHEY and CDR2 SMNVEV (reference sequence). V gave up 6 bases and J gave up 2 bases; unmatched junction bases: 16. The CDR3 loop spans 18 amino acids.

At least ten counts were recorded for this clonotype. This chain connects TRBV29-1 to TRBJ2-2; 7 bases line up with TRBD1. Germline V gene data show CDR1 as SQVTM and CDR2 as ANQGSEA. Germline trimming cut 4 bases from V and 5 bases from J; bases unmatched to any gene: 10. The CDR3 totals 15 residues. The CDR3 loop is CSVGNRDRMTGELFF. Written as DNA, the CDR3 is TGCAGCGTTGGGAATAGGGACAGAATGACCGGGGAGCTGTTTTTT.

This clonotype was seen only a few times. V is TRBV7-2 and J is TRBJ2-7; a possible D gene is TRBD1 (6 bases). The CDR3 runs to 15 residues. Germline assignment: CDR1 SGHTA and CDR2 FQGNSA. The V end was cut by 5 bases, the J end by 0 bases, with 14 bases between. CDR3 protein: CASSPQGHTSYEQYF. The CDR3 DNA follows: TGTGCCAGCAGCCCTCAGGGACATACCTCCTACGAGCAGTACTTC.

This clonotype came up a few times. Written as DNA, the CDR3 is TGTGCCATCAGTGCAGGGTCCTACGAGCAGTACTTC. Residues: CAISAGSYEQYF. The chain employs TRBV10-3 and TRBJ2-7, with D possibly matching TRBD1 (5 bases). The ends were cut back, 4 bases at V and 1 base at J, with 5 bases in the middle. Germline V gene sequence: CDR1 ENHRY, CDR2 SYGVKD. The CDR3 consists of 12 residues.

The chain uses TRBV4-3 and TRBJ1-4; D is perhaps TRBD1 (6 bases). Per the germline V gene, CDR1 is LGHNA and CDR2 is YSLEER. V was cut by 0 bases and J by 7 bases, with 18 bases left in between. CDR3 length: 17 amino acids. This CDR3 is CASSQDQDLDRGEKLFF. The CDR3 nucleotides are TGCGCCAGCAGCCAAGACCAAGATCTGGACAGAGGTGAAAAACTGTTTTTT.

The rearrangement joins TRBV6-2 or TRBV6-3 to TRBJ1-6, with no clear D. Trimming removed 6 bases from V and 7 bases from J, with 16 bases in between. The CDR3 is 15 residues long. Germline assignment: CDR1 MNHEY and CDR2 SVGEGT. In DNA form, the CDR3 reads TGTGCCAGCAGATGGTGGGAGGGAACCAATTCACCCCTCCACTTT. As protein: CASRWWEGTNSPLHF.

This clonotype was seen a few times. The chain carries TRBV6-1 and TRBJ1-2; tentative D call: TRBD1 (5 bases). CDR1 and CDR2 from the germline V gene are MNHNS and SASEGT. This CDR3 region has 14 residues. The V end was cut by 8 bases, the J end by 0 bases, with 13 bases between. CDR3 bases: TGTGCCAGCGGTCCCACAGGATCTAACTATGGCTACACCTTC. This codes for CASGPTGSNYGYTF.

This clonotype appeared many times. The chain couples TRBV11-1 to TRBJ2-7, with D possibly matching TRBD1 (6 bases). The CDR3 covers 14 residues. Per germline, CDR1 SGHAT and CDR2 FQDESV (reference sequence). V was pared by 3 bases and J by 6 bases, with 15 bases between. CDR3 sequence: CASSLVGGGGEQYF. For the CDR3, the DNA is TGTGCCAGCAGCTTGGTAGGGGGTGGCGGCGAGCAGTACTTC.

This clonotype was seen many times. The chain has TRBV12-3 or TRBV12-4 and TRBJ2-2; 8 bases map to TRBD2. V dropped 2 bases and J dropped 4; count of bases not matched to a gene: 3. The CDR3 runs 15 residues. This chain's CDR3 is CASSLRGGLTGELFF. DNA of the CDR3: TGTGCCAGCAGTTTACGGGGGGGGCTCACCGGGGAGCTGTTTTTT.

V is TRBV5-6 and J is TRBJ2-1; D gene uncertain. This CDR3 comprises 15 residues. Germline lookup yields CDR1 SGHDT and CDR2 YYEEEE. The germline V and J ends were trimmed by 9 bases and 7 bases, with 23 bases remaining between them. CDR3 sequence reads: CATDTGLSPANEQFF. CDR3 DNA sequence: TGTGCCACCGACACCGGCCTTAGCCCAGCGAATGAGCAGTTCTTC.

This clonotype was counted a few times. V is TRBV6-5 and J is TRBJ2-2, with D possibly being TRBD1 (5 bases). The CDR3 runs 12 residues. V was pared by 7 bases and J by 6 bases, with 9 bases between. Per germline, CDR1 MNHEY and CDR2 SVGAGI. CDR3 residues: CASISGPGELFF. Written as DNA, the CDR3 is TGTGCCAGCATTTCAGGGCCCGGGGAGCTGTTTTTT.

The chain combines TRBV27 with TRBJ2-1, with 10 bases aligning to TRBD2. The junction had 9 bases not matched to a gene; V was cut back by 4 bases and J by 0 bases. The CDR3 spans 18 residues. The germline V gene encodes CDR1 MNHEY and CDR2 SMNVEV (reference sequence). CDR3 nucleotide sequence: TGTGCCAGCAGTTATTCTAGCGGGGGCCGGAGCTCCTACAATGAGCAGTTCTTC. Its protein is CASSYSSGGRSSYNEQFF.

This clonotype has just a few counts. The CDR3 loop is CASSVDRSLTTDTQYF. CDR3 nucleotide sequence: TGTGCCAGCAGCGTAGACAGGTCCCTAACCACAGATACGCAGTATTTT. The chain couples TRBV7-9 to TRBJ2-3, with D possibly being TRBD1 (6 bases). The CDR3 consists of 16 residues. The germline CDR1 and CDR2 sequences are SEHNR and FQNEAQ (reference sequence). The V gene lost 5 bases and the J gene lost 2 bases, with 17 bases spanning the gap.

This clonotype appeared a few times. This sequence joins TRBV28 and TRBJ1-5; 8 nucleotides agree with TRBD1. The junction had 5 bases not matched to a gene; V was cut back by 4 bases and J by 6 bases. The CDR3 spans 14 residues. CDR1 MDHEN and CDR2 SYDVKM come from the germline V gene. CDR3 protein: CASSSGTGPQPQHF. CDR3 in DNA: TGTGCCAGCAGTTCCGGGACAGGTCCTCAGCCCCAGCATTTT.

The rearrangement joins TRBV24-1 to TRBJ2-1; D is perhaps TRBD2 (6 bases). The CDR3 sequence is 19 residues long. From germline, CDR1 is KGHDR and CDR2 SFDVKD. Trimming stripped 3 bases from V and 0 bases from J, with 20 bases between. CDR3 loop: CATSDTKTSTSSSYNEQFF. In DNA form, the CDR3 reads TGTGCCACCAGTGATACCAAAACCTCCACTAGCAGCTCCTACAATGAGCAGTTCTTC.

Of note for this clonotype: At one of its ends the junction is not consistent with the germline gene, which may arise from a read error. The J gene is TRBJ2-2, the V gene TRBV29-1; 7 bases fit TRBD1. The CDR3 runs 13 residues. The germline CDR1 and CDR2 sequences are SQVTM and ANQGSEA. CDR3 loop: CSVVPRGPGELVF. The CDR3 DNA sequence: TGCAGCGTTGTCCCAAGGGGGCCCGGGGAGCTGGTTTTT.

This chain links TRBV9 with TRBJ2-7; the match to TRBD2 covers 13 bases. The CDR3 loop spans 21 amino acids. V shed 4 bases and J 3 bases; nucleotides not matched to a gene: 22. Germline values: CDR1 SGDLS, CDR2 YYNGEE. Written as DNA, the CDR3 is TGTGCCAGCAGCTCCCCCGGACTAGCGGGAGAAAGTGATTCGGGATTCTACGAGCAGTACTTC. Translating it yields CASSSPGLAGESDSGFYEQYF.

This chain connects TRBV15 to TRBJ2-7; D possibly corresponds to TRBD2 (5 bases). Germline CDR1 and CDR2: LNHNV and YYDKDF (reference sequence). V lost 0 bases and J lost 8, with 17 bases in between. The CDR3 loop spans 15 amino acids. CDR3 region: CATSRDRPPGEKQYF. The CDR3 DNA sequence: TGTGCCACCAGCAGAGATCGGCCCCCCGGGGAAAAGCAGTACTTC.

The chain recombines TRBV2 with TRBJ2-2; D not certain. Trimming cost V 0 bases and J 0 bases, with 8 bases left between them. The CDR3 runs 16 residues. Germline CDR1 reads SNHLY; CDR2 reads FYNNEI. CDR3 loop: CASSEAGWANTGELFF. In nucleotides, the CDR3 is TGTGCCAGCAGTGAAGCGGGGTGGGCGAACACCGGGGAGCTGTTTTTT.

This clonotype was found many times. This chain uses TRBV10-3 with TRBJ1-5, with D unresolved. Trimming took off 10 bases at V and 3 bases at J, with 13 bases between the two ends. The CDR3 consists of 13 residues. In germline, CDR1 is ENHRY, CDR2 SYGVKD. The CDR3 here is CATGRAINQPQHF. DNA for the CDR3: TGTGCCACCGGACGGGCGATCAATCAGCCCCAGCATTTT.

The rearrangement joins TRBV20-1 to TRBJ2-1; D not certain. V lost 6 bases to trimming and J lost 0 bases, with 12 bases between them. The germline gives CDR1 DFQATT, CDR2 SNEGSKA (reference sequence). The CDR3 length is 14 residues. The DNA of the CDR3 is TGCAGTGCCCAGGAACTTGCCTCCTACAATGAGCAGTTCTTC. This translates into CSAQELASYNEQFF.

The rearrangement joins TRBV12-3 or TRBV12-4 to TRBJ2-1; D is unclear. The length of the CDR3 is 14 residues. The V end lost 2 bases, the J end lost 7 bases, and 12 bases lay between the germline ends. The CDR3 protein is CASSLPREENEQFF. As DNA, the CDR3 is TGTGCCAGCAGTTTACCCCGCGAGGAAAATGAGCAGTTCTTC.

The CDR3 bases are TGTGCCAGCAGGACCCCAGGGAGCACAGATACGCAGTATTTT. Its translation is CASRTPGSTDTQYF. V and J are TRBV25-1 and TRBJ2-3; possibly TRBD1 for D (5 bases). CDR1 and CDR2 from the germline V gene are MGHDK and SYGVNS. The V end lost 6 bases, the J end lost 0 bases, and 10 bases lay between the germline ends. This CDR3 contains 14 residues.

To note about this clonotype: Relative to the germline gene, one junction end is altered; a read error may explain this. The chain is built from TRBV5-1 and TRBJ1-1; maybe TRBD1 (5 bases). Per germline, CDR1 SGHRS and CDR2 YFSETQ. The CDR3 totals 14 residues. CDR3 coding DNA: TGCGCTAGCAGCTTGGCGTGGCAGGGTGAAGAAGCTTTCTTT. Translation: CASSLAWQGEEAFF.

The gene calls are TRBV12-3 or TRBV12-4 and TRBJ2-3; either TRBD1 or TRBD2 may fit D (7 bases each). This CDR3 has 14 residues. With 6 bases removed from V and 3 bases from J, the gap between germline ends came to 13 bases. DNA of the CDR3: TGTGCCAGCAGCAACAGGGGAGGGACAGATACGCAGTATTTT. Protein: CASSNRGGTDTQYF.

This clonotype was seen more than once but under ten times. The chain uses TRBV4-2 and TRBJ2-7; D may correspond to TRBD1 or TRBD2 (5 bases each). Trimming pared 5 bases from V and 6 bases from J, leaving 8 bases between. Germline V CDR1 and CDR2: LGHNA, YNFKEQ. The CDR3 contains 11 residues. The CDR3: CASSGGPEQYF. The CDR3 DNA reads TGTGCCAGCAGCGGGGGTCCCGAGCAGTACTTC.

This clonotype was seen ten or more times. In nucleotides, the CDR3 is TGTGCCACCAGGACAGAAGAGACCCAGTACTTC. Protein product: CATRTEETQYF. The rearrangement joins TRBV10-3 to TRBJ2-5; D may be TRBD1 (6 bases). Trimming stripped 10 bases from V and 3 bases from J, with 9 bases between. Germline loops: CDR1 ENHRY, CDR2 SYGVKD. The CDR3 runs to 11 residues.

This clonotype has a handful of counts. V is TRBV25-1 and J is TRBJ2-5, with 7 bases aligning to TRBD1. Germline V gene sequence: CDR1 MGHDK, CDR2 SYGVNS. The CDR3 covers 15 residues. With V trimmed by 1 base and J by 4 bases, 6 bases remained unmatched. As DNA, the CDR3 is TGTGCCAGCAGTGAATCAGCAGGGGGAAGAGAGACCCAGTACTTC. It translates to CASSESAGGRETQYF.

The chain recombines TRBV27 with TRBJ2-7; TRBD1 aligns across 12 bases. In germline, CDR1 is MNHEY, CDR2 SMNVEV (reference sequence). After removal of 6 bases from V and 5 bases from J, the junction contained 11 bases not matched to a gene. The CDR3 totals 16 residues. The CDR3 here is CASSSIAGTGGHEQYF. The CDR3 DNA is TGTGCCAGCAGCTCCATCGCCGGGACAGGGGGCCACGAGCAGTACTTC.